These T cell receptor beta chains were read from a single sample in a study of cytomegalovirus exposure and HLA in healthy donors. The table came from immunoSEQ multiplex PCR; TCRdb's copy has only in-frame clones and leaves some out. The profile shows tens of thousands of clones, roughly 66% of them singletons. The specimen was PBMCs. All receptors derive from a man aged 30 to 39 in good health and CMV-seronegative. Each CDR3 is given without its conserved first and last residue.

TRBJ1-1,TRBV30,AWSHRGGNTEAF
TRBJ2-7,TRBV5-1,ASSLAAGQGSYEQY
TRBJ2-2,TRBV4-3,ASSPPGLDTGELF
TRBJ1-2,TRBV25-1,ASSGRGNYGYT
TRBJ1-1,TRBV5-5,ASSLVDRATF
TRBJ1-1,TRBV5-8,ASSPRQAVNTEAF
TRBJ1-1,TRBV28,ASRPRVNTEAF
TRBJ1-1,TRBV7-9,ASSFGMNTEAF
TRBJ1-1,TRBV14,ASSQYLGTEAF
TRBJ2-2,TRBV2,ASSEARSTGELF
TRBJ1-1,TRBV30,AWRAMNTEAF
TRBJ2-4,TRBV2,ASSSTGAKNIQY
TRBJ2-3,TRBV5-1,ASSLTRGVADTQY
TRBJ1-1,TRBV6-1,ASSERGQMNTEAF
TRBJ2-1,TRBV6-1,ASSADRAYNEQF
TRBJ1-1,TRBV27,ASSLLGGGTEAF
TRBJ1-1,TRBV13,ASSPLQGEAF
TRBJ1-1,TRBV15,ASQTYNTEAF
TRBJ2-3,TRBV28,ASSRIAGEGTDTQY
TRBJ1-1,TRBV27,ASSLSQGLLGTEAF
TRBJ1-4,TRBV5-1,ASSIGPAGGEKLF
TRBJ2-1,TRBV10-3,AISSGLDNEQF
TRBJ1-1,TRBV19,ASSRDRRSAF
TRBJ1-5,TRBV6-6,ASSPLVASNQPQH
TRBJ2-7,TRBV10-3,AISDRGHSYEQY
TRBJ2-3,TRBV29-1,SGDGRGDTQY
TRBJ2-6,TRBV14,ASSHGIYSGANVLT
TRBJ2-1,TRBV18,ASSHSTPNEQF
TRBJ2-6,TRBV19,ASRQISSGANVLT